Listed below are T cell receptor beta chains from one sample, sequenced in a study of T-cell reconstitution after alpha-beta-depleted transplantation in children. One entry per CDR3 protein results from TCRdb running MiXCR on the PCR reads. The data show around 600,000 distinct CDR3 sequences, around 16% seen once. Sequenced material: PBMCs from the stem cell graft donor, taken from the stem cell graft. These receptors all come from a human donor who donated a stem cell graft to a child with acute myeloid leukemia. Both conserved end residues are part of each CDR3. D genes are given only for firm matches. Size tells how often a clone was seen (once, few, many) or the class of an expanded clone, and some rows leave it out.

>TRBV20-1|TRBJ2-5|.|many
CSASTEVAWETQYF
TGCAGTGCTAGTACGGAAGTAGCGTGGGAGACCCAGTACTTC
>TRBV12-3/TRBV12-4|TRBJ2-2|.|many
CASRGVGELFF
TGTGCCAGCAGGGGGGTCGGGGAGCTGTTTTTT
>TRBV5-8|TRBJ1-1|.|few
CASSLILEAEAFF
TGTGCCAGCAGCTTGATATTGGAAGCTGAAGCTTTCTTT
>TRBV11-2|TRBJ1-6|.|.
CASSLERGVRLHF
TGTGCCAGCAGCTTAGAACGAGGGGTTCGCCTCCACTTT
>TRBV15|TRBJ1-2|.|.
CATSRFHTEPNYGYTF
TGTGCCACCAGCAGATTCCACACCGAACCTAACTATGGCTACACCTTC
>TRBV20-1|TRBJ2-5|TRBD2|many
CSAPAQGGETQYF
TGCAGTGCTCCCGCCCAGGGAGGGGAGACCCAGTACTTC
>TRBV5-1|TRBJ2-7|.|.
CASRADSSYEQYF
TGCGCCAGCAGAGCCGACTCCTCCTACGAGCAGTACTTC
>TRBV18|TRBJ1-1|TRBD1|.
CASSSDRAEAFF
TGTGCCAGCTCTTCCGACAGGGCTGAAGCTTTCTTT
>TRBV29-1|TRBJ2-3|.|many
CSVEDRGGSTDTQYF
TGCAGCGTTGAAGACAGGGGCGGTAGCACAGATACGCAGTATTTT
>TRBV20-1|TRBJ2-5|.|many
CSARGQGTQTQYF
TGCAGTGCTAGAGGTCAGGGAACTCAGACCCAGTACTTC
>TRBV10-3|TRBJ2-7|.|many
CAISEPRIQSGASSYEQYF
TGTGCCATCAGTGAGCCCCGAATCCAGAGCGGAGCGAGCTCCTACGAGCAGTACTTC
>TRBV20-1|TRBJ2-1|.|many
CSARDDRPTSSYNEQFF
TGCAGTGCTAGAGACGACCGCCCGACGAGCTCCTACAATGAGCAGTTCTTC
>TRBV15|TRBJ2-7|.|many
CATSRARSEQYF
TGTGCCACCAGCAGAGCTCGCAGCGAGCAGTACTTC
>TRBV7-2|TRBJ2-7|TRBD2|.
CASSLRTSGGFGQYF
TGTGCCAGCAGCTTGAGGACTAGCGGGGGTTTTGGGCAGTACTTC
>TRBV7-2|TRBJ1-6|.|many
CASSFTFSYNSPLHF
TGTGCCAGCAGCTTTACCTTCTCCTATAATTCACCCCTCCACTTT
>TRBV12-3/TRBV12-4|TRBJ2-1|TRBD2|many
CASRARGLAGDNEQFF
TGTGCCAGCAGAGCAAGAGGACTAGCGGGGGACAATGAGCAGTTCTTC
>TRBV29-1|TRBJ1-1|TRBD1|many
CSVGTGPTEAFF
TGCAGCGTGGGGACAGGGCCCACTGAAGCTTTCTTT
>TRBV29-1|TRBJ2-2|.|many
CSAQQAAHGELFF
TGCAGCGCCCAACAGGCGGCGCACGGGGAGCTGTTTTTT
>TRBV28|TRBJ2-6|.|.
CASSSPGEAGANVLTF
TGTGCCAGCAGTTCCCCAGGGGAGGCTGGGGCCAACGTCCTGACTTTC
>TRBV7-9|TRBJ2-2|.|.
CASFWEAVNTGELFF
TGTGCCAGCTTTTGGGAGGCAGTGAACACCGGGGAGCTGTTTTTT
>TRBV6-4|TRBJ2-7|TRBD1|.
CASSRRSGTGDRGAGSYEQYF
TGTGCCAGCAGTCGACGTTCTGGGACAGGGGACCGGGGGGCCGGCTCCTACGAGCAGTACTTC
>TRBV20-1|TRBJ1-4|.|many
CSARGIPGEKLFF
TGCAGTGCTAGGGGGATCCCTGGTGAAAAACTGTTTTTT
>TRBV2|TRBJ1-1|.|.
CASRGQWNTEAFF
TGTGCCAGCAGGGGACAATGGAACACTGAAGCTTTCTTT
>TRBV12-3/TRBV12-4|TRBJ1-4|.|.
CASSPTGQANEKLFF
TGTGCCAGCAGCCCTACAGGGCAGGCTAATGAAAAACTGTTTTTT
>TRBV6-1|TRBJ1-3|.|many
CASSFRSGNTIYF
TGTGCCAGCAGCTTCCGCTCTGGAAACACCATATATTTT
>TRBV13|TRBJ1-4|.|.
CASSLGFANEKLFF
TGTGCCAGCAGCTTGGGGTTCGCTAATGAAAAACTGTTTTTT
>TRBV7-9|TRBJ2-1|.|.
CASREGHTTIYNEQFF
TGTGCCAGCAGAGAGGGACACACGACAATATACAATGAGCAGTTCTTC
>TRBV12-3/TRBV12-4|TRBJ2-5|.|many
CASSGSDETGKTQYF
TGTGCCAGCAGTGGGTCCGACGAAACTGGGAAGACCCAGTACTTC
>TRBV12-3/TRBV12-4|TRBJ1-5|.|.
CASSLTVGLSSNQPQHF
TGTGCCAGCAGCCTAACAGTGGGTTTAAGTAGCAATCAGCCCCAGCATTTT
>TRBV7-9|TRBJ1-6|.|few
CASSSAGTRSPLHF
TGTGCCAGTTCCTCGGCGGGGACGCGGTCACCCCTCCACTTT
>TRBV12-3/TRBV12-4|TRBJ1-1|.|few
CASSSETLGEAFF
TGTGCCAGCAGTTCAGAGACCCTCGGAGAAGCTTTCTTT
>TRBV12-3/TRBV12-4|TRBJ1-4|.|.
CASRGTGATNEKLFF
TGTGCCAGCAGGGGGACGGGGGCAACTAATGAAAAACTGTTTTTT
>TRBV5-6|TRBJ2-3|TRBD1|.
CASSLSTGGNVDTQYF
TGTGCCAGCAGCCTAAGTACAGGGGGCAACGTGGATACGCAGTATTTT
>TRBV20-1|TRBJ2-1|.|.
CSAMRTAYNEQFF
TGCAGTGCTATGAGGACAGCCTACAATGAGCAGTTCTTC
>TRBV24-1|TRBJ2-6|TRBD2|few
CATSPSGKHLIGANVLTF
TGTGCCACCAGCCCGAGCGGGAAACACCTTATAGGGGCCAACGTCCTGACTTTC
>TRBV7-8|TRBJ1-1|.|few
CASSPRRSGLLYTEAFF
TGTGCCAGCAGCCCCCGGCGGTCGGGGTTACTGTACACTGAAGCTTTCTTT
>TRBV6-2/TRBV6-3|TRBJ2-7|.|.
CASSYSRGSFHEQYF
TGTGCCAGCAGTTACTCGCGAGGGAGCTTTCACGAGCAGTACTTC
>TRBV20-1|TRBJ1-6|.|many
CSARDLEGYSYNSPLHF
TGCAGTGCTAGAGATCTCGAGGGCTACTCCTATAATTCACCCCTCCACTTT
>TRBV18|TRBJ2-4|.|once
CASSPLPGVSKNIQYF
TGTGCCAGCTCACCATTGCCGGGGGTATCGAAAAACATTCAGTACTTC
>TRBV20-1|TRBJ2-2|.|few
CSARYTGELFF
TGCAGTGCCCGGTACACCGGGGAGCTGTTTTTT
>TRBV7-2|TRBJ2-5|TRBD1|many
CASSTGQGKETQYF
TGTGCCAGCAGCACCGGACAGGGAAAAGAGACCCAGTACTTC
>TRBV29-1|TRBJ2-7|.|many
CSVDDGVREQYF
TGCAGCGTTGACGACGGGGTGAGGGAGCAGTACTTC
>TRBV13|TRBJ1-1|.|few
CASSLGGSHTEAFF
TGTGCCAGCAGTTTGGGCGGTAGTCACACTGAAGCTTTCTTT
>TRBV20-1|TRBJ2-5|.|many
CSARYRASETQYF
TGCAGTGCTAGGTACCGGGCCTCGGAGACCCAGTACTTC
>TRBV12-3/TRBV12-4|TRBJ2-7|.|few
CASSSQVDYEQYF
TGTGCCAGCAGTTCTCAGGTAGACTACGAGCAGTACTTC
>TRBV4-3|TRBJ2-7|TRBD1|many
CASSQDYRGSLEQYF
TGCGCCAGCAGCCAAGACTACAGGGGAAGCCTCGAGCAGTACTTC